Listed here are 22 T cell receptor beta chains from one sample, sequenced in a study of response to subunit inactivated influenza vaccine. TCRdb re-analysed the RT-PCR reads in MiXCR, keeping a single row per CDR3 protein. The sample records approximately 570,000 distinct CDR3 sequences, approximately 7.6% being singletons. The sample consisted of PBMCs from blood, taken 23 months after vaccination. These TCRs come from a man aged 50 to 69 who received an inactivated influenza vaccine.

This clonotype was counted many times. This CDR3 reads CASSLDRGTSSYNEQFF. The CDR3 nucleotides are TGTGCCAGCAGCTTAGATCGGGGGACTAGCTCCTACAATGAGCAGTTCTTC. This sequence joins TRBV11-2 and TRBJ2-1; 8 bases are a match to TRBD2. Germline values: CDR1 SGHAT, CDR2 FQNNGV. The length of the CDR3 is 17 residues. Losses at the gene ends were 0 bases for V and 0 bases for J; bases not matched to a gene: 4.

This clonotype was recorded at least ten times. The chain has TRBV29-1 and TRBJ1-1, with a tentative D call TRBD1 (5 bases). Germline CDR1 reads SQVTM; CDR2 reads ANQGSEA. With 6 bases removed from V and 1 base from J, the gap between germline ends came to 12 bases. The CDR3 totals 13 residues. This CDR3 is CSVQTGTNTEAFF. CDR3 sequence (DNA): TGCAGCGTACAAACAGGAACGAACACTGAAGCTTTCTTT.

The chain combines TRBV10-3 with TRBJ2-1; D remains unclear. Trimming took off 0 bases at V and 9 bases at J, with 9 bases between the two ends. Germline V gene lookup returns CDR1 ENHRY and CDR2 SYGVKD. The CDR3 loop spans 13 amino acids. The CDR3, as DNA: TGTGCCATCAGTGAGTCGGGTGGCGGTGAGCAGTTCTTC. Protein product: CAISESGGGEQFF.

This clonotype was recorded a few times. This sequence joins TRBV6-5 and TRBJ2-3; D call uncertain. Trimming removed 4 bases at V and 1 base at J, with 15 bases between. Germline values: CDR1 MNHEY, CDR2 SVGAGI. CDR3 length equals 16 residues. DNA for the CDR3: TGTGCCAGCAGTTCCAGACTGAGAGGCGGCACAGATACGCAGTATTTT. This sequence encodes CASSSRLRGGTDTQYF.

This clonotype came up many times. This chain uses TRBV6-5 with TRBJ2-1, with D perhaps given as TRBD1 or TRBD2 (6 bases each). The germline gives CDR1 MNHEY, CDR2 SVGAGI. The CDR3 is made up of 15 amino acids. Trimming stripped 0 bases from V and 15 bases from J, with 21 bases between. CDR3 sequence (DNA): TGTGCCAGCAGTTACTCGAAGTGGCCGCGGGACATGCCGTTCTTC. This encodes CASSYSKWPRDMPFF.

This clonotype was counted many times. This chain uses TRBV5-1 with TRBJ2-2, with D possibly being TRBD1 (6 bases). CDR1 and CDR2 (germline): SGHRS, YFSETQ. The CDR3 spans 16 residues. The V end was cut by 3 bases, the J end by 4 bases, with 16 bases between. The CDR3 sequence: CASSSGTYFGTGELFF. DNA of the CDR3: TGCGCCAGCAGCTCCGGGACATATTTCGGCACCGGGGAGCTGTTTTTT.

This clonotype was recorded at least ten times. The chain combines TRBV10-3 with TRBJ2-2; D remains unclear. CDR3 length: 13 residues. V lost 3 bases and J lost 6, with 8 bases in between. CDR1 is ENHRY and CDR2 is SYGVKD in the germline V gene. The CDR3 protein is CAISDTPSGELFF. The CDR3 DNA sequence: TGTGCCATCAGTGATACCCCGTCCGGGGAGCTGTTTTTT.

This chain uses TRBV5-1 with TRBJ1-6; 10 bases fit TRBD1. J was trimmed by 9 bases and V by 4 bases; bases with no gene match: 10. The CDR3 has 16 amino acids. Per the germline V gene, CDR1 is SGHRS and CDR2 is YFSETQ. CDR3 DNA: TGCGCCAGCAGCCTTGACAGGGGGCGAGGGCGTTCACCCCTCCACTTT. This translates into CASSLDRGRGRSPLHF.

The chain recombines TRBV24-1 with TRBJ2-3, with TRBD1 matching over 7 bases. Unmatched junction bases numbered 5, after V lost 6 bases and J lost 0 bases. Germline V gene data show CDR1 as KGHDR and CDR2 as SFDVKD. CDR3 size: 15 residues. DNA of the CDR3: TGTGCCACCAGTAAGGGACAGACTAGCACAGATACGCAGTATTTT. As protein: CATSKGQTSTDTQYF.

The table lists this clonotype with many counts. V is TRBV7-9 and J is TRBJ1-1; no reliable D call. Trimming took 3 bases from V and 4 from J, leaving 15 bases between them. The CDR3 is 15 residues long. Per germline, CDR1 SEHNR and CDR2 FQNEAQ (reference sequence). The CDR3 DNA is TGTGCCAGCAGCTTTCCGGGTTCTGGATTCACTGAAGCTTTCTTT. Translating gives CASSFPGSGFTEAFF.

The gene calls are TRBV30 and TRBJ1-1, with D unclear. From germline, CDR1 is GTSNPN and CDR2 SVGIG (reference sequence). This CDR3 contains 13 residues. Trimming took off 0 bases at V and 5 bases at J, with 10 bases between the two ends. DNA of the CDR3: TGTGCCTGGAGTGTTTACCAACGGACTGAAGCTTTCTTT. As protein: CAWSVYQRTEAFF.

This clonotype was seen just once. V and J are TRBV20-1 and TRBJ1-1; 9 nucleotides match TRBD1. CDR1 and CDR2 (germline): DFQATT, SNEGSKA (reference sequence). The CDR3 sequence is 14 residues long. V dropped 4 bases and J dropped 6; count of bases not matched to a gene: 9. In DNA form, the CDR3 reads TGCAGTGCTATACAGGGGGCCCCGAGCGCTGAAGCTTTCTTT. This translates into CSAIQGAPSAEAFF.

The CDR3 here is CASSPAARVNTQYF. In DNA, the CDR3 is TGTGCCAGCAGTCCCGCGGCTAGGGTCAACACGCAGTATTTT. The J gene is TRBJ2-3, the V gene TRBV7-2; D is ambiguous. With 6 bases removed from V and 9 bases from J, the gap between germline ends came to 19 bases. Germline V gene data show CDR1 as SGHTA and CDR2 as FQGNSA. The CDR3 runs to 14 residues. The variable domain in full, with the rest retrieved from reference TRBV7-2 and TRBJ2-3, is GAGVSQSPSNKVTEKGKDVELRCDPISGHTALYWYRQSLGQGLEFLIYFQGNSAPDKSGLPSDRFSAERTGGSVSTLTIQRTQQEDSAVYLCASSPAARVNTQYFGPGTRLTVL.

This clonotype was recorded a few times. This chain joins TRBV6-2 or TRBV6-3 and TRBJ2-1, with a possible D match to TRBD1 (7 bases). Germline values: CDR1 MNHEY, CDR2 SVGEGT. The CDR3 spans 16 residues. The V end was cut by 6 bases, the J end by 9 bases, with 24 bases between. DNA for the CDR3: TGTGCCAGCAGAGGAGGGATAAACAGGGGTAGAGGTGAGCAGTTCTTC. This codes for CASRGGINRGRGEQFF.

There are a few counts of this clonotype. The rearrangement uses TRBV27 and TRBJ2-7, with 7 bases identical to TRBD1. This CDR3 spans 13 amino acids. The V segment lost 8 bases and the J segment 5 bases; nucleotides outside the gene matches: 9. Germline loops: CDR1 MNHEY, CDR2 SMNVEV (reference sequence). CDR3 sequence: CASGPRQGHEQYF. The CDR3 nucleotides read TGTGCCAGCGGACCCAGACAGGGCCACGAGCAGTACTTC.

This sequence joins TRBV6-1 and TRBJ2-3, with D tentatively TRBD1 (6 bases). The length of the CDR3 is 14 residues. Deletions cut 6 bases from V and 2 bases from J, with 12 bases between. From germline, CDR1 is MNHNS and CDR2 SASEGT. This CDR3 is CASRPGHTTDTQYF. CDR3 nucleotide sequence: TGTGCCAGCAGGCCGGGACATACCACAGATACGCAGTATTTT.

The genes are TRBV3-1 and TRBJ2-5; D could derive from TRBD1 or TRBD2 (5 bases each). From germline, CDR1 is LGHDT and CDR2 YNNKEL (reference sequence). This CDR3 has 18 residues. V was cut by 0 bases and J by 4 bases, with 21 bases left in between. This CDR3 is CASSQEKGYPGGGETQYF. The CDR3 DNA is TGTGCCAGCAGCCAAGAAAAAGGCTATCCCGGTGGGGGAGAGACCCAGTACTTC.

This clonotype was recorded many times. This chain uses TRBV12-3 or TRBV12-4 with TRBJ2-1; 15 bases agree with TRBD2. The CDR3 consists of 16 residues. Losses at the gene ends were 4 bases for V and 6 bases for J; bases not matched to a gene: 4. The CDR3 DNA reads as TGTGCCAGCAGTTCCGGACTAGCGGGAGGGGTCAATGAGCAGTTCTTC. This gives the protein CASSSGLAGGVNEQFF.

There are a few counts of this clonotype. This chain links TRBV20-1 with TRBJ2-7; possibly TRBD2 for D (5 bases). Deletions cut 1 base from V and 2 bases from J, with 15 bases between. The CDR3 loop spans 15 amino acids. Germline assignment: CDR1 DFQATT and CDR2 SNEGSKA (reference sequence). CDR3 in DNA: TGCAGTGCTAGAGTCCCGACTATGAGTACCTACGAGCAGTACTTC. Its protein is CSARVPTMSTYEQYF.

The CDR3 bases are TGTGCCAGCAGTTTTCTGGGCAGGGGAGACACTGAAGCTTTCTTT. Translation: CASSFLGRGDTEAFF. The chain combines TRBV27 with TRBJ1-1, with a weak D call TRBD1 (6 bases). The ends were cut back, 3 bases at V and 3 bases at J, with 14 bases in the middle. CDR1 is MNHEY and CDR2 is SMNVEV in the germline V gene (reference sequence). CDR3 length: 15 residues.

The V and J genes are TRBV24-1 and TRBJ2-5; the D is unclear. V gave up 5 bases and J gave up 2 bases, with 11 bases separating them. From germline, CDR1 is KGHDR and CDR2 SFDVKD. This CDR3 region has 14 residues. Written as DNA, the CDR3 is TGTGCCACCAGTGCTCGTTACAGTCAAGAGACCCAGTACTTC. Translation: CATSARYSQETQYF.

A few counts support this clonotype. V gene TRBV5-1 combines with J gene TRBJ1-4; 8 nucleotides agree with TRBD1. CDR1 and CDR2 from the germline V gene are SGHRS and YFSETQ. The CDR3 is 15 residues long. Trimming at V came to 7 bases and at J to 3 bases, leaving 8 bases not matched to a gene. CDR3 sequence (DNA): TGCGCCAGCTCCGGACAGGGCTCGGCTAATGAAAAACTGTTTTTT. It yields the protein CASSGQGSANEKLFF.